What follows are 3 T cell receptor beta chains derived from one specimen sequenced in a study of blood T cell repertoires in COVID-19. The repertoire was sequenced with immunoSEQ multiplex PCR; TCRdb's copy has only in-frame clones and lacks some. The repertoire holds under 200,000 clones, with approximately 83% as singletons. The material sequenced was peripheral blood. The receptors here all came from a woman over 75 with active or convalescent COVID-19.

CDR3 in amino acids: CASSSHPDTWYF. The CDR3 DNA sequence: TGTGCCAGCAGTTCCCACCCAGACACATGGTACTTC. This sequence joins TRBV27 and TRBJ2-4; D gene unclear. Germline V gives CDR1 MNHEY, CDR2 SMNVEV (reference sequence). This CDR3 spans 12 amino acids. Between the trimmed V and J ends, which lost 4 bases and 15 bases, there was a span of 16 bases.

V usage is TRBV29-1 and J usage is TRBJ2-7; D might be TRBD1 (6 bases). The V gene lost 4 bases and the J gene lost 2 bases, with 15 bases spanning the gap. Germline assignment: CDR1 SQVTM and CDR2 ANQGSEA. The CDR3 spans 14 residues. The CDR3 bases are TGCAGCGTTGTCCCAGGGGATTGGACCTACGAGCAGTACTTC. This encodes CSVVPGDWTYEQYF.

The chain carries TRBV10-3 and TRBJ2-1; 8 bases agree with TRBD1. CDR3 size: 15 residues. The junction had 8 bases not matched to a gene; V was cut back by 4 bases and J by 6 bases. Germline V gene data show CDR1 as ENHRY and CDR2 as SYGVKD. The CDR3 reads CAISAPGTGINEQFF. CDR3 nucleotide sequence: TGTGCCATCAGTGCCCCCGGGACAGGAATCAATGAGCAGTTCTTC.